Reported below is one T cell receptor (beta chain). This clone was detected ten times or more. Its antigen target is currently unknown. No qualities accompany the bases; no much larger clone lies one base away. This sample is part of a study of shared clonotypes between healthy human individuals (dated by TCRdb to about 2020). General notes on the study: A couple of women and a few men aged 18 to 49 years were included in the cohort. To estimate repertoire size and how much clonotypes are shared between individuals, the study performed deep sequencing of blood TCR repertoires from about five healthy adults. Per donor, leukapheresis produced somewhere between about 0.9 and 10 billion PBMCs. Libraries were prepared and TCR repertoires were sequenced by different laboratories using diverse techniques, in order to increase sequencing depth and limit assay-specific biases. Overall study outcomes, separate from this receptor: Sampling was limited to blood, and TCR repertoires in tissue likely differ from TCR repertoires in blood. Because the study included a small number of donors, the genetic and exposure-history diversity represented was limited. Pairwise subsampling indicated that sequencing depth was expected to affect the degree of clonotype sharing among donors.

Using the deep immunoSEQ assay, TCR CDR3 regions were amplified from genomic DNA by multiplex PCR. Extracted genomic DNA from each cell subset was spread evenly across all wells of several immunoSEQ 96-well plates, with each plate serving as a replicate. For unsorted PBMC, each replicate PCR was loaded with approximately 0.3 ug genomic DNA, equivalent to 30,000 or so T cell genomes. Ten immunoSEQ deep assay plates were used to sequence the unsorted PBMC genomic DNA. Purified libraries were quantified with a Qubit 3.0 fluorometer, sized on a Bioanalyzer 2100, and re-quantified with the KAPA Library Quantification kit. A separate single-read 150-cycle Illumina NextSeq 550 flow cell was used to sequence each immunoSEQ 96-well plate. In the paper's pipeline: The immunoSEQ output contained only junctional sequences without quality scores, so filtering could not match that applied to full-length reads. Sequences were annotated with PyIR, a Python wrapper for IgBLAST v1.9, and V/J genes and CDR3 were assigned using IMGT germline references. Reads were filtered out if the reads had weak V/J assignments (E-value above 1e-6), no CDR3, stop codons, out-of-frame junctions, or ambiguous translated residues. A V3J clonotype was defined by an identical inferred V gene, J gene, and CDR3 amino acid sequence. Percentage overlap between repertoires was computed as shared unique clonotypes divided by the size of the smaller repertoire. RTK rarefaction, the Chao1 estimator, and Recon v2.1 estimates of unobserved clonotypes were used to assess repertoire richness. As stored in TCRdb, this immuneACCESS dataset retains in-frame rearrangements with V and J assigned. A fraction of the clones does not appear; measured against another copy, unresolved V genes explain less than half of the discrepancy, and the remainder lacks a known reason. For V, J and clone size, that table is used; D and trimming come from the DNA. The sample table holds 500,000 to 650,000 clones, of which around 78% were seen once. The ten largest clones take up approximately 12% of the sample.

V is pared back by 4 bases and J by 6 bases, with 13 bases lying between the germline termini. The CDR3 spans 13 residues, from the cysteine through the phenylalanine. Just the 39-base CDR3 DNA is kept, in frame starting at base 1. Looking up the germline V gene yields CDR1 SGHTA and CDR2 FQGNSA. Donors were healthy HIV-negative adults with no recently reported acute infections or vaccinations. Every donor was a Caucasian adult living in Nashville, Tennessee, USA. In the unsorted samples, around 81 million PBMCs were counted, and genomic DNA was extracted using the QIAamp DNA Blood Mini kit. Blood was obtained by leukapheresis, after which PBMCs were separated by Ficoll-Histopaque density gradient centrifugation and cryopreserved in liquid nitrogen vapor phase.

The clonotype comes from a woman in her 40s in good health. Some clones in this sample may be carry-over from other donors' samples. Sample: PBMCs. The sequence links TRBV7-2 to TRBJ2-7; the D gene assignment is ambiguous. The DNA reads TGTGCCAGCAGCTCCTCATACCGCTCCGAGCAGTACTTC. Protein translation: CASSSSYRSEQYF.